This T cell receptor (beta chain) was found in a study of blood T cell repertoires in COVID-19. Study-wide background: Spain, Italy and the United States supplied samples that represented acute and convalescent COVID-19. Nucleic acid was either cDNA or gDNA, and it came from T cells, B-cell-depleted T cells, or PBMCs.

This CDR3 contains 15 residues. CDR1 KGHSH and CDR2 LQKENI come from the germline V gene. Trimming removed 3 bases from V and 0 bases from J; junction bases left unmatched: 3. Assay: immunoSEQ multiplex PCR; the TCRdb copy retains only in-frame clones and omits some. The data show some 330,000 clones, with more than 75% seen just once and 4% held by the top ten. This rearrangement joins TRBV18 to TRBJ1-2, with 8 nucleotides matching TRBD1. This sequence was found in a woman aged 45 to 65 with active or convalescent COVID-19. Source material: peripheral blood. The CDR3: CASSPGQGPNYGYTF. Here the CDR3 DNA reads TGTGCCAGCTCACCCGGACAGGGCCCTAACTATGGCTACACCTTC.